The 13 T cell receptor beta chains in this list originate from one sample, sequenced in a study of blood T cell repertoires in COVID-19. Method: immunoSEQ multiplex PCR; TCRdb's copy keeps in-frame clones and lacks some. The sample gives 200,000 to 250,000 clones, 82% of which show up once; over 4% is in the top ten. Material: peripheral blood. The receptors originated from a woman in her 70s with COVID-19, enrolled during active disease.

This clone has at least ten counts. The chain has TRBV5-1 and TRBJ2-3; D is unclear. V lost 3 bases, J lost 3 bases, and 17 bases lay in between. The CDR3 extends over 16 amino acids. Germline loops: CDR1 SGHRS, CDR2 YFSETQ. The CDR3 loop is CASSSFDRAGTDTQYF. The CDR3 DNA reads as TGCGCCAGCAGCTCTTTCGACCGCGCCGGGACAGATACGCAGTATTTT. Full variable domain (remainder filled in from reference TRBV5-1 and TRBJ2-3): KAGVTQTPRYLIKTRGQQVTLSCSPISGHRSVSWYQQTPGQGLQFLFEYFSETQRNKGNFPGRFSGRQFSNSRSEMNVSTLELGDSALYLCASSSFDRAGTDTQYFGPGTRLTVL.

The chain carries TRBV9 and TRBJ2-1; D is unclear. The CDR3 has 16 residues. Between the trimmed V and J ends, which lost 0 bases and 0 bases, there was a span of 10 bases. In germline, CDR1 is SGDLS, CDR2 YYNGEE. In DNA, the CDR3 is TGTGCCAGCAGCGTAGGGCTAGACGACTCCTACAATGAGCAGTTCTTC. Its protein product is CASSVGLDDSYNEQFF.

The genes are TRBV18 and TRBJ1-1, with D possibly TRBD1 on 6 matching bases. The CDR3 consists of 14 residues. The V gene lost 3 bases and the J gene lost 1 base, with 9 bases spanning the gap. The V gene's germline CDR1 is KGHSH and CDR2 LQKENI. The CDR3: CASSPRTANTEAFF. The CDR3 DNA follows: TGTGCCAGCTCACCGCGGACAGCGAACACTGAAGCTTTCTTT.

The chain employs TRBV14 and TRBJ2-1; TRBD1 agrees at 8 bases. CDR1 is SGHDN, CDR2 FVKESK, per germline. V lost 8 bases and J lost 12; bases outside the gene matches: 15. The CDR3 is 14 amino acids. CDR3 in amino acids: CASASSGQVPRQFF. In nucleotides, the CDR3 is TGTGCCAGCGCTTCCTCGGGACAGGTCCCCAGGCAGTTCTTC. Complete variable domain (other parts from reference TRBV14 and TRBJ2-1): EAGVTQFPSHSVIEKGQTVTLRCDPISGHDNLYWYRRVMGKEIKFLLHFVKESKQDESGMPNNRFLAERTGGTYSTLKVQPAELEDSGVYFCASASSGQVPRQFFGPGTRLTVL.

This clone has only a few counts. This sequence joins TRBV5-1 and TRBJ1-4; tentative D call: TRBD1 (5 bases). The germline CDR1 and CDR2 sequences are SGHRS and YFSETQ. The CDR3 covers 14 residues. V was shortened by 4 bases and J by 5 bases, with 12 bases between the two germline ends. The DNA for the CDR3 is TGCGCCAGCAGCCCGACAGCCGGAAATGAAAAACTGTTTTTT. It yields the protein CASSPTAGNEKLFF. The entire variable domain, with the rest obtained from reference TRBV5-1 and TRBJ1-4, is as follows: KAGVTQTPRYLIKTRGQQVTLSCSPISGHRSVSWYQQTPGQGLQFLFEYFSETQRNKGNFPGRFSGRQFSNSRSEMNVSTLELGDSALYLCASSPTAGNEKLFFGSGTQLSVL.

In DNA form, the CDR3 reads TGTGCCAGCAGCCCGGACAGGACGAACACTGAAGCTTTCTTT. It is translated as CASSPDRTNTEAFF. The gene calls are TRBV7-2 and TRBJ1-1; 7 bases map to TRBD1. Germline-derived CDR1 and CDR2 are SGHTA and FQGNSA. The CDR3 totals 14 residues. Trimming at V came to 5 bases and at J to 1 base, leaving 4 bases not matched to a gene.

The chain couples TRBV10-3 to TRBJ2-1; maybe TRBD1 (6 bases). Per the germline V gene, CDR1 is ENHRY and CDR2 is SYGVKD. The CDR3 spans 17 residues. V was clipped by 3 bases and J by 3 bases, with 18 bases between them. Here the CDR3 DNA reads TGTGCCATCAGTGAATCCTCAGGGACAAGGGGCTACAATGAGCAGTTCTTC. Translation: CAISESSGTRGYNEQFF.

The V call is TRBV6-5, the J call TRBJ1-5, with 10 bases identical to TRBD1. The CDR3 length is 13 residues. V lost 4 bases to trimming and J lost 6 bases; unmatched junction nucleotides: 0. Germline CDR1 reads MNHEY; CDR2 reads SVGAGI. The CDR3 spells CASSWDRGQPQHF. The CDR3 DNA is TGTGCCAGCAGTTGGGACAGGGGTCAGCCCCAGCATTTT.

V and J are TRBV9 and TRBJ2-4, with D tentatively TRBD1 (6 bases). Germline V CDR1 and CDR2: SGDLS, YYNGEE. With 3 bases removed from V and 6 bases from J, the gap between germline ends came to 13 bases. CDR3 length: 14 residues. The CDR3 is CASSDGTNSNIQYF. CDR3 coding DNA: TGTGCCAGCAGCGACGGGACAAACTCAAACATTCAGTACTTC.

This chain links TRBV7-2 with TRBJ2-1; D may be TRBD2 (6 bases). Looked up from germline, CDR1 is SGHTA and CDR2 is FQGNSA. The CDR3 length is 13 residues. Trimming took 4 bases from V and 8 from J, leaving 12 bases between them. CDR3 in DNA: TGTGCCAGCAGCTGGGGACTTAGGGATGAGCAGTTCTTC. Amino acids: CASSWGLRDEQFF.

The rearrangement joins TRBV24-1 to TRBJ1-2, with 11 bases identical to TRBD1. This CDR3 has 13 amino acids. Trimming at V came to 7 bases and at J to 8 bases, leaving 5 bases not matched to a gene. Germline assignment: CDR1 KGHDR and CDR2 SFDVKD. The CDR3 bases are TGTGCCACCAGCGGGACAGGGGGTGTAGGCTACACCTTC. Translated, it gives CATSGTGGVGYTF.

The gene calls are TRBV20-1 and TRBJ1-2; D is perhaps TRBD1 (6 bases). Germline CDR1 is DFQATT and CDR2 is SNEGSKA (reference sequence). This CDR3 spans 16 amino acids. V was clipped by 3 bases and J by 5 bases, with 22 bases between them. CDR3 in DNA: TGCAGTGCTAGTGAGCCGGGGGGGGCAGTAGGATATGGCTACACCTTC. It is translated as CSASEPGGAVGYGYTF.

The chain joins TRBV30 to TRBJ2-5, with 8 bases matching TRBD1. CDR3 length: 14 amino acids. J was trimmed by 4 bases and V by 2 bases; bases with no gene match: 6. Germline lookup yields CDR1 GTSNPN and CDR2 SVGIG (reference sequence). The DNA for the CDR3 is TGTGCCTGGAGTCCAGGGGGCGCGGGAGAGACCCAGTACTTC. This sequence encodes CAWSPGGAGETQYF. Full variable domain (outside the CDR3, taken from reference TRBV30 and TRBJ2-5): SQTIHQWPATLVQPVGSPLSLECTVEGTSNPNLYWYRQAAGRGLQLLFYSVGIGQISSEVPQNLSASRPQDRQFILSSKKLLLSDSGFYLCAWSPGGAGETQYFGPGTRLLVL.